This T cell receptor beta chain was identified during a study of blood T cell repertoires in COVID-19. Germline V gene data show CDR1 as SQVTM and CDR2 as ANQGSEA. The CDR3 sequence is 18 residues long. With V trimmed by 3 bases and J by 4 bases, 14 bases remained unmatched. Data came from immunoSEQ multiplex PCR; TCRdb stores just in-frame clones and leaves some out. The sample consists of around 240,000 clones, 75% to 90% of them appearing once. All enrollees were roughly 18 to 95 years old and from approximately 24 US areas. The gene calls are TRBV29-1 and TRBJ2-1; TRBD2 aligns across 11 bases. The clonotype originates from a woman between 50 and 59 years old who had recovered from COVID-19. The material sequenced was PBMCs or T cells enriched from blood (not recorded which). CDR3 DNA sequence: TGCAGCGTTGACCAACTAAGGTTGGTAGCGGGAGGGTACAATGAGCAGTTCTTC. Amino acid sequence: CSVDQLRLVAGGYNEQFF.